The clone carrying this TCR beta chain has just a few counts. Its antigen is not known. This sample was included in a study of early T cells in non-severe SARS-CoV-2 infection. Study details: RNA in bulk from unsorted whole blood was sequenced, and chains were unpaired.

Germline CDR1 and CDR2: KGHSH and LQKENI. CDR3 length: 16 amino acids. V lost 4 bases and J lost 1, with 14 bases in between. Findings of the study overall: Comparison of clonotypes with VDJdb favored anti-spike CD8 responses while missing private and CD4 specificities.

Unique molecular identifier tags were affixed to discrete cDNA molecules. TCRdb recomputed calls from the 5' RACE reads with MiXCR, one row per CDR3 protein. The table has 85,000 to 120,000 distinct CDR3 sequences, about an eighth seen once; the top ten hold less than 8%. This chain links TRBV18 with TRBJ1-5; a weak D match, TRBD1 (5 bases). The sequenced material came from whole blood. The TCR was taken from an adult who was a healthcare worker with PCR-confirmed SARS-CoV-2 infection or an uninfected control (not recorded which). The CDR3 is CASSLDIGGSNQPQHF. The CDR3 DNA follows: TGTGCCAGCTCACTGGACATCGGAGGGAGCAATCAGCCCCAGCATTTT.